These 31 T cell receptor beta chains came from one sample sequenced in a study of T cell responses to AZD1222 COVID-19 vaccine. Profiled with immunoSEQ multiplex PCR; TCRdb holds only in-frame clones, not every one. The sample contains about 78,000 clones, 75% to 90% of which appear only once. Material: peripheral blood, obtained on day 0 of AZD1222 vaccination. The receptor source for this set is an adult in good health.

The chain joins TRBV7-9 to TRBJ1-4; a possible D gene is TRBD1 (5 bases). Between the trimmed V and J ends, which lost 3 bases and 7 bases, there was a span of 9 bases. The CDR3 is made up of 13 amino acids. Germline values: CDR1 SEHNR, CDR2 FQNEAQ (reference sequence). Here the CDR3 reads CASSLGGSEKLFF. CDR3 coding DNA: TGTGCCAGCAGCTTGGGGGGAAGTGAAAAACTGTTTTTT.

J is TRBJ2-2 and V is TRBV5-4; TRBD1 might be the D (5 bases). Germline-derived CDR1 and CDR2 are SGHNT and YYREEE (reference sequence). This CDR3 contains 12 residues. The V end lost 4 bases, the J end lost 6 bases, and 7 bases lay between the germline ends. The CDR3 coding sequence is TGTGCCAGCAGCCGGACATCCGGGGAGCTGTTTTTT. It is translated as CASSRTSGELFF.

This clone was recorded once. This chain links TRBV29-1 with TRBJ2-3, with TRBD2 as a possible D gene (5 bases). This CDR3 spans 15 amino acids. Trimming shortened V by 1 base and J by 0 bases, and 11 bases separated the two germline ends. In germline, CDR1 is SQVTM, CDR2 ANQGSEA. The CDR3 is CSVEGGRTSTDTQYF. The CDR3 DNA reads as TGCAGCGTTGAAGGCGGCAGGACTAGCACAGATACGCAGTATTTT.

CDR3 in amino acids: CASSVVRTSKYF. Here the CDR3 DNA reads TGTGCCAGCAGCGTAGTTAGGACATCGAAGTACTTC. V gene TRBV9 combines with J gene TRBJ2-7; D is possibly TRBD1 (5 bases). The CDR3 sequence is 12 residues long. V was shortened by 0 bases and J by 11 bases, with 12 bases between the two germline ends. The V gene's germline CDR1 is SGDLS and CDR2 YYNGEE.

The chain carries TRBV9 and TRBJ2-5; possible D gene TRBD2, 6 bases. CDR1 SGDLS and CDR2 YYNGEE come from the germline V gene. The CDR3 covers 15 residues. V was trimmed by 0 bases and J by 1 base, leaving 10 bases between them. CDR3 in DNA: TGTGCCAGCAGCGTAGCCGCGGGACTCCAAGAGACCCAGTACTTC. This encodes CASSVAAGLQETQYF. Together with reference TRBV9 and TRBJ2-5, the CDR3 gives the full variable domain: DSGVTQTPKHLITATGQRVTLRCSPRSGDLSVYWYQQSLDQGLQFLIQYYNGEERAKGNILERFSAQQFPDLHSELNLSSLELGDSALYFCASSVAAGLQETQYFGPGTRLLVL.

The rearrangement links TRBV19 to TRBJ2-1; D is unclear. CDR3 length: 15 residues. The ends were cut back, 7 bases at V and 0 bases at J, with 13 bases in the middle. The V gene's germline CDR1 is LNHDA and CDR2 SQIVND (reference sequence). The CDR3 coding sequence is TGTGCCAGTAACCCAACCCCCTCCTCCTACAATGAGCAGTTCTTC. Its protein is CASNPTPSSYNEQFF.

The genes are TRBV2 and TRBJ2-2, with D maybe TRBD2 (5 bases). The CDR3 consists of 15 residues. V gave up 5 bases and J gave up 0 bases, with 10 bases separating them. Germline V gene lookup returns CDR1 SNHLY and CDR2 FYNNEI. The CDR3 DNA reads TGTGCCAGCAGTAGGACGGACTCGAACACCGGGGAGCTGTTTTTT. Protein sequence: CASSRTDSNTGELFF.

The rearrangement links TRBV19 to TRBJ2-1; 9 nucleotides align to TRBD2. Germline CDR1 reads LNHDA; CDR2 reads SQIVND (reference sequence). Trimming removed 4 bases from V and 8 bases from J; junction bases left unmatched: 9. The length of the CDR3 is 15 residues. The CDR3 protein is CASSTVAGEIDEQFF. CDR3 nucleotides: TGTGCCAGTAGTACAGTAGCGGGAGAAATAGATGAGCAGTTCTTC.

The chain combines TRBV7-6 with TRBJ1-1, with unresolved D. The CDR3 has 16 amino acids. V gave up 1 base and J gave up 0 bases, with 12 bases separating them. CDR1 and CDR2 (germline): SGHVS, FNYEAQ. CDR3 bases: TGTGCCAGCAGCTTAGGGAGGACGGGCTTGAACACTGAAGCTTTCTTT. Protein sequence: CASSLGRTGLNTEAFF.

V usage is TRBV4-3 and J usage is TRBJ1-2; D possibly corresponds to TRBD1 (6 bases). The CDR3 loop spans 15 amino acids. Germline V lookup: CDR1 LGHNA, CDR2 YSLEER. V shed 4 bases and J shed 4 bases, with 16 bases lying between them. The CDR3 bases are TGCGCCAGCAGCCCCCGAGGGGGGGCCGGCTATGGCTACACCTTC. The encoded protein is CASSPRGGAGYGYTF.

The chain is built from TRBV5-6 and TRBJ1-1, with no clear D. The V end lost 1 base, the J end lost 6 bases, and 10 bases lay between the germline ends. This CDR3 has 13 amino acids. CDR1 is SGHDT, CDR2 YYEEEE, per germline. The CDR3 DNA is TGTGCCAGCAGCTTGATAAGTCGATCTGAAGCTTTCTTT. Amino acid sequence: CASSLISRSEAFF. Using reference TRBV5-6 and TRBJ1-1 for the parts outside the CDR3, the full variable domain is DAGVTQSPTHLIKTRGQQVTLRCSPKSGHDTVSWYQQALGQGPQFIFQYYEEEERQRGNFPDRFSGHQFPNYSSELNVNALLLGDSALYLCASSLISRSEAFFGQGTRLTVV.

The gene calls are TRBV3-1 (or the pseudogene TRBV3-2) and TRBJ1-5; 9 bases are a match to TRBD1. J was trimmed by 6 bases and V by 4 bases; bases with no gene match: 10. This CDR3 region has 16 residues. Germline V CDR1 and CDR2: LGHDT, YNNKEL (reference sequence). The CDR3 is CASSPDGTGSGQPQHF. The CDR3, as DNA: TGTGCCAGCAGCCCAGACGGGACAGGGTCCGGTCAGCCCCAGCATTTT.

V and J are TRBV3-1 (or the pseudogene TRBV3-2) and TRBJ2-7; D remains ambiguous. CDR1 and CDR2 from the germline V gene are LGHDT and YNNKEL (reference sequence). The CDR3 consists of 13 residues. V gave up 1 base and J gave up 4 bases, with 8 bases separating them. This CDR3 reads CASSQGVGYEQYF. For the CDR3, the DNA is TGTGCCAGCAGCCAAGGGGTGGGTTACGAGCAGTACTTC.

The chain recombines TRBV6-2 or TRBV6-3 with TRBJ1-5, with 9 bases aligning to TRBD1. Germline V gene data show CDR1 as MNHEY and CDR2 as SVGEGT. After removal of 6 bases from V and 2 bases from J, the junction contained 11 bases not matched to a gene. This CDR3 contains 17 residues. The CDR3 DNA reads as TGTGCCAGCAGCCGGGACAGGGCCCCCAAAGGCAATCAGCCCCAGCATTTT. As protein: CASSRDRAPKGNQPQHF.

A few counts support this clone. The chain has TRBV12-3 or TRBV12-4 and TRBJ2-7; 10 positions match TRBD1. With V trimmed by 6 bases and J by 8 bases, 7 bases remained unmatched. The length of the CDR3 is 13 residues. In DNA, the CDR3 is TGTGCCAGCAGCTATCCGGGACAGGGGAAGCAGTACTTC. Translated, it gives CASSYPGQGKQYF.

The CDR3 sequence is CASLRGNTEAFF. CDR3 in DNA: TGTGCCAGTCTTCGGGGGAACACTGAAGCTTTCTTT. The J gene is TRBJ1-1, the V gene TRBV6-6; D ambiguous. V was clipped by 9 bases and J by 1 base, with 9 bases between them. The CDR3 runs to 12 residues. The V gene's germline CDR1 is MNHNY and CDR2 SVGAGI (reference sequence).

The V and J genes are TRBV7-2 and TRBJ1-4; the match to TRBD1 covers 8 bases. The V segment lost 3 bases and the J segment 7 bases; nucleotides outside the gene matches: 7. Germline loops: CDR1 SGHTA, CDR2 FQGNSA. The CDR3 sequence is 15 residues long. The CDR3 protein is CASSFDRGWGEKLFF. CDR3 coding DNA: TGTGCCAGCAGCTTCGACAGGGGATGGGGTGAAAAACTGTTTTTT.

In DNA form, the CDR3 reads TGTGCCAGCAGCTTAGGTGGGACCAATCAGCCCCAGCATTTT. Amino acid sequence: CASSLGGTNQPQHF. The V and J genes are TRBV7-9 and TRBJ1-5; perhaps TRBD1 as D (5 bases). Between the trimmed V and J ends, which lost 1 base and 3 bases, there was a span of 7 bases. CDR1 and CDR2 (germline): SEHNR, FQNEAQ (reference sequence). CDR3 length: 14 residues.

V usage is TRBV2 and J usage is TRBJ1-1; TRBD1 matches 8 bases. CDR3 length equals 13 residues. Looked up from germline, CDR1 is SNHLY and CDR2 is FYNNEI. After removal of 7 bases from V and 3 bases from J, the junction contained 4 bases not matched to a gene. The CDR3 spells CASNKDRDTEAFF. The CDR3 DNA is TGTGCCAGCAATAAGGACAGGGACACTGAAGCTTTCTTT.

The V gene is TRBV2, the J gene TRBJ1-6, with D uncertain. Germline-derived CDR1 and CDR2 are SNHLY and FYNNEI. This CDR3 spans 12 amino acids. V was shortened by 5 bases and J by 9 bases, with 8 bases between the two germline ends. The CDR3 DNA reads TGTGCCAGCAGTTTTGTGGGTTCACCCCTCCACTTT. It codes for CASSFVGSPLHF.

This clone was seen once. V and J are TRBV2 and TRBJ2-2; TRBD2 is a possible D gene (6 bases). The CDR3 has 14 amino acids. V lost 3 bases and J lost 1, with 6 bases in between. Germline CDR1 is SNHLY and CDR2 is FYNNEI. CDR3 region: CASSEGLNTGELFF. The CDR3 DNA is TGTGCCAGCAGTGAGGGACTGAACACCGGGGAGCTGTTTTTT.

The genes are TRBV19 and TRBJ1-4, with 9 bases aligning to TRBD1. This CDR3 spans 14 amino acids. Losses at the gene ends were 6 bases for V and 7 bases for J; bases not matched to a gene: 6. CDR1 and CDR2 from the germline V gene are LNHDA and SQIVND (reference sequence). The CDR3 nucleotides are TGTGCCAGTAGAATACAGGGGGCTGGTGAAAAACTGTTTTTT. This gives the protein CASRIQGAGEKLFF.

In the case of this clone: Other nucleotide sequences from this sample produce the same CDR3. The chain is built from TRBV18 and TRBJ2-2; TRBD1 aligns across 9 bases. Germline lookup yields CDR1 KGHSH and CDR2 LQKENI. The CDR3 extends over 16 amino acids. The V and J ends lost 3 bases and 0 bases, in that order; junction bases with no gene match: 2. CDR3: CASSPRTGANTGELFF. CDR3 DNA sequence: TGTGCCAGCTCACCGCGGACAGGGGCGAACACCGGGGAGCTGTTTTTT.

The rearrangement uses TRBV18 and TRBJ2-6; D is ambiguous. This CDR3 is 16 amino acids long. V lost 3 bases and J lost 0, with 9 bases in between. Germline V lookup: CDR1 KGHSH, CDR2 LQKENI. The CDR3, as DNA: TGTGCCAGCTCACCCGGCGCCAACTCTGGGGCCAACGTCCTGACTTTC. It translates to CASSPGANSGANVLTF. Based on the CDR3 plus reference TRBV18 and TRBJ2-6, the full variable domain is NAGVMQNPRHLVRRRGQEARLRCSPMKGHSHVYWYRQLPEEGLKFMVYLQKENIIDESGMPKERFSAEFPKEGPSILRIQQVVRGDSAAYFCASSPGANSGANVLTFGAGSRLTVL.

Concerning this clone: Distinct nucleotide sequences in the sample also encode this CDR3. The CDR3 DNA reads as TGTGCCAGTAGAGGGAACAGGGGCCCCTACGAGCAGTACTTC. This translates into CASRGNRGPYEQYF. The chain has TRBV19 and TRBJ2-7; TRBD1 matches 7 bases. This CDR3 spans 14 amino acids. Germline assignment: CDR1 LNHDA and CDR2 SQIVND (reference sequence). The trim removed 6 bases at V and 2 bases at J, leaving 7 bases unmatched.

The V gene is TRBV18, the J gene TRBJ1-1, with D unclear. Between the trimmed V and J ends, which lost 6 bases and 2 bases, there was a span of 13 bases. Germline V CDR1 and CDR2: KGHSH, LQKENI. The CDR3 runs 14 residues. CDR3: CASSPARVNTEAFF. CDR3 nucleotide sequence: TGTGCCAGCTCGCCGGCCCGGGTCAACACTGAAGCTTTCTTT.

This chain connects TRBV28 to TRBJ1-2; 10 bases fit TRBD1. Per the germline V gene, CDR1 is MDHEN and CDR2 is SYDVKM. The trim removed 10 bases at V and 5 bases at J, leaving 13 bases unmatched. The CDR3 is 15 amino acids. The CDR3 nucleotides are TGTGCCACCTTAAACCACCGGGACAGGGGTTATGGCTACACCTTC. Amino acids: CATLNHRDRGYGYTF.

This chain connects TRBV6-4 to TRBJ2-5; D gene ambiguous. Germline CDR1 and CDR2: MRHNA and SNTAGT. This CDR3 region has 15 residues. Between the trimmed V and J ends, which lost 11 bases and 2 bases, there was a span of 21 bases. The CDR3 loop reads CAEIPKLDGQETQYF. The CDR3 bases are TGTGCCGAGATACCCAAGCTAGACGGACAAGAGACCCAGTACTTC.

V and J are TRBV28 and TRBJ2-1, with 8 bases that match TRBD1. CDR3 size: 14 residues. Unmatched junction bases numbered 9, after V lost 5 bases and J lost 9 bases. The germline V gene encodes CDR1 MDHEN and CDR2 SYDVKM. For the CDR3, the DNA is TGTGCCAGCAGTCTCCACGGACAGGGTGCTGAGCAGTTCTTC. Protein product: CASSLHGQGAEQFF.

The gene calls are TRBV5-1 and TRBJ2-7; 7 nucleotides align to TRBD1. The V and J ends lost 7 bases and 6 bases, in that order; junction bases with no gene match: 10. Germline-derived CDR1 and CDR2 are SGHRS and YFSETQ. The CDR3 loop spans 13 amino acids. The DNA of the CDR3 is TGCGCCAGCGCTCCAAACAGGGGATCCGAGCAGTACTTC. This translates into CASAPNRGSEQYF.

In its sample, this clone was seen a few times. This chain joins TRBV27 and TRBJ2-1; 7 bases align to TRBD1. The V gene's germline CDR1 is MNHEY and CDR2 SMNVEV (reference sequence). The CDR3 has 18 amino acids. Trimming took 7 bases from V and 0 from J; bases not matched to a gene: 15. CDR3 DNA: TGTGCCAGCAATGGGACAGACTATACACTTAGCTCCTACAATGAGCAGTTCTTC. Translated, it gives CASNGTDYTLSSYNEQFF.